Presented here are 10 T cell receptor beta chains from one specimen sequenced in a study of cytomegalovirus exposure and HLA in healthy donors (dated by TCRdb to 2016 to 2017). Library prep was done by the immunoSEQ multiplex PCR assay. For the multiplex PCR, a mixture combining 60 forward primers for TCR Vbeta segments and 13 reverse primers for TCR Jbeta segments was used. Sourced from immuneACCESS, this table was stored by TCRdb with only in-frame sequences that have V and J called. A share of the clones is absent; for the studies checked, an unresolved V gene accounts for under half, and the remainder has no known explanation. In all, the sample holds some 180,000 clones, and around 79% of those were seen once. The ten largest clones take up 3.5% to 5% of the sample. Sequencing input: PBMCs. Receptors originate from a woman in her 30s in good health and CMV-seropositive.

The CDR3, as DNA: TGTGCCAGCAGCTTAGCGGGACAGGTCCAAGAGACCCAGTACTTC. It specifies CASSLAGQVQETQYF. The chain links TRBV7-6 to TRBJ2-5; 8 bases fit TRBD1. Germline loops: CDR1 SGHVS, CDR2 FNYEAQ. The junction had 1 base not matched to a gene; V was cut back by 0 bases and J by 1 base. CDR3 length: 15 residues.

This chain connects TRBV7-2 to TRBJ2-2; a possible D gene is TRBD1 (6 bases). The germline CDR1 and CDR2 sequences are SGHTA and FQGNSA. CDR3 length equals 15 residues. V was trimmed by 5 bases and J by 3 bases, leaving 13 bases between them. The CDR3 DNA sequence: TGTGCCAGCAGCCCGAGGACAGAGTACACCGGGGAGCTGTTTTTT. It is translated as CASSPRTEYTGELFF. The whole variable domain, remainder taken from reference TRBV7-2 and TRBJ2-2, is GAGVSQSPSNKVTEKGKDVELRCDPISGHTALYWYRQSLGQGLEFLIYFQGNSAPDKSGLPSDRFSAERTGGSVSTLTIQRTQQEDSAVYLCASSPRTEYTGELFFGEGSRLTVL.

The chain uses TRBV4-1 and TRBJ1-5; maybe TRBD1 (5 bases). The CDR3 has 14 amino acids. Germline CDR1 and CDR2: MGHRA and YSYEKL. V lost 0 bases and J 9 bases, leaving 12 bases between the germline ends. The CDR3 spells CASSQDWTPTPQHF. The CDR3 nucleotides read TGCGCCAGCAGCCAAGATTGGACACCGACGCCCCAGCATTTT.

In nucleotides, the CDR3 is TGTGCCAGCAGCGCACAAGGGGGACAGGGGACCGGGGAGCTGTTTTTT. This sequence encodes CASSAQGGQGTGELFF. This rearrangement joins TRBV5-5 to TRBJ2-2; 10 nucleotides agree with TRBD1. CDR1 SGHKS and CDR2 YYEKEE come from the germline V gene (reference sequence). This CDR3 is built from 16 residues. The trim removed 4 bases at V and 5 bases at J, leaving 8 bases unmatched.

This clone has just a few counts. The rearrangement links TRBV6-5 to TRBJ1-1; D remains ambiguous. The CDR3 totals 16 residues. The V gene lost 0 bases and the J gene lost 1 base, with 12 bases spanning the gap. Germline V gives CDR1 MNHEY, CDR2 SVGAGI. The CDR3 region is CASSYSSLRQNTEAFF. CDR3 in DNA: TGTGCCAGCAGTTACTCGAGTCTCCGACAGAACACTGAAGCTTTCTTT.

The chain has TRBV5-1 and TRBJ1-3; D call uncertain. The V and J ends lost 1 base and 4 bases respectively, with 12 bases between them. Per germline, CDR1 SGHRS and CDR2 YFSETQ. The CDR3 runs 15 residues. CDR3 protein: CASSLIPGTGNTIYF. CDR3 nucleotides: TGCGCCAGCAGCTTGATACCGGGAACGGGAAACACCATATATTTT.

The rearrangement links TRBV19 to TRBJ2-1; 8 nucleotides agree with TRBD1. V shed 9 bases and J 5 bases; nucleotides not matched to a gene: 12. The germline CDR1 and CDR2 sequences are LNHDA and SQIVND (reference sequence). The CDR3 runs 15 residues. CDR3 DNA: TGTGCCAGCCGAGCCCGGGACAGGTTAAACAATGAGCAGTTCTTC. Protein product: CASRARDRLNNEQFF.

Remarks on this clone: At one end the junction does not follow the germline gene, possibly because of a read error. This chain joins TRBV15 and TRBJ2-5; possibly TRBD1 for D (5 bases). The CDR3 runs to 11 residues. Germline V gene lookup returns CDR1 LNHNV and CDR2 YYDKDF (reference sequence). The CDR3 DNA reads TGTGCCACCAGCAGCGGACACTTCCAGGACTTC. Amino acids: CATSSGHFQDF.

This clone has more than one count but fewer than ten. V gene TRBV7-9 combines with J gene TRBJ1-1; 7 bases fit TRBD1. The germline CDR1 and CDR2 sequences are SEHNR and FQNEAQ (reference sequence). The V and J ends lost 5 bases and 0 bases, in that order; junction bases with no gene match: 3. The CDR3 loop spans 14 amino acids. DNA of the CDR3: TGTGCCAGCAGCAGGGACAGATTGAACACTGAAGCTTTCTTT. Protein product: CASSRDRLNTEAFF.

The chain carries TRBV18 and TRBJ2-3, with TRBD1 as a possible D gene (5 bases). The CDR3 extends over 16 amino acids. With 5 bases removed from V and 1 base from J, the gap between germline ends came to 16 bases. Germline CDR1 is KGHSH and CDR2 is LQKENI. Here the CDR3 DNA reads TGTGCCAGCTCATCAGACAGAGGTGGGGGCACAGATACGCAGTATTTT. Translated: CASSSDRGGGTDTQYF.